There are many counts of the clone carrying this T cell receptor beta chain. The investigators amplified TCR beta CDR3 regions from RNA transcripts. The HTBI set primed first-round TCR CDR3 RT-PCR. TCRdb passed the multiplex PCR reads through MiXCR, listing each CDR3 protein once. Here the sample spans 460,000 or so distinct CDR3 sequences, under 15% being singletons. The data originate from a study of T cells in Graves' hyperthyroidism and ophthalmopathy. The study left out patients who had uncontrolled infection, other autoimmune disease, pregnancy or lactation. Cells are PBMCs isolated from roughly 10 ml of fresh blood. The CDR3 loop spans 14 amino acids. V gave up 2 bases and J gave up 3 bases; unmatched junction bases: 1. The germline gives CDR1 GTSNPN, CDR2 SVGIG (reference sequence).

This clonotype was obtained from a woman aged 18-30 years with Graves' hyperthyroidism. Specimen: blood. The rearrangement uses TRBV30 and TRBJ2-1; 10 bases fit TRBD1. The CDR3 nucleotides read TGTGCCTGGAGTTGGGACAGGGGCTACAATGAGCAGTTCTTC. Amino acids: CAWSWDRGYNEQFF.